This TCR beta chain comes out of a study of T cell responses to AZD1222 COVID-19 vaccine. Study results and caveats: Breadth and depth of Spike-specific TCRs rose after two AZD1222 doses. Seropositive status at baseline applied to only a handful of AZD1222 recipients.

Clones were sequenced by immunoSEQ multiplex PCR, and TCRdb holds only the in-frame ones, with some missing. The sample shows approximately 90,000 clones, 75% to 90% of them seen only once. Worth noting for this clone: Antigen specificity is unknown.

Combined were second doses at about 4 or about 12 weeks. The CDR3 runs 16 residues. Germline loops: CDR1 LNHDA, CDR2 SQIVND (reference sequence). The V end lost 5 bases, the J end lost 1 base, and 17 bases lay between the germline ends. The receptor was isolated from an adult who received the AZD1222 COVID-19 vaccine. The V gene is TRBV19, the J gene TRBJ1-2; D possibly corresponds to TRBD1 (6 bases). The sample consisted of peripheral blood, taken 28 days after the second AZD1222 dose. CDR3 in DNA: TGTGCCAGTAGTGACGCTGGACAGCTTATTAACTATGGCTACACCTTC. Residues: CASSDAGQLINYGYTF.